This T cell receptor (beta chain) was documented in a study of blood T cells in healthy people across ages. The germline V and J ends were trimmed by 3 bases and 0 bases, with 15 bases remaining between them. Germline V CDR1 and CDR2: SGDLS, YYNGEE. This CDR3 is built from 16 residues. A second PCR of about 6 to 11 cycles used a sample-barcoded 5' primer and a J-beta primer mix. TCRdb re-analysed the 5' RACE reads in MiXCR, keeping a single row per CDR3 protein. The sample yields around 780,000 distinct CDR3 sequences, about a quarter seen once. Each donor supplied approximately 10 milliliters of peripheral blood. These data were also reused for a study on T cells of mothers and their children. Per that study: The study recruited a few healthy Caucasian mothers and their six children as donors.

The V and J genes are TRBV9 and TRBJ1-2, with D unresolved. The clonotype was recovered from a boy aged 5-17 years in good health. The material sequenced was blood. The CDR3 region has the DNA TGTGCCAGCAGCGACCACACGGGAATAGCTAACTATGGCTACACCTTC. This codes for CASSDHTGIANYGYTF.